This T cell receptor (beta chain) was captured by sequencing in a study of blood T cell repertoires in COVID-19. Study in general: Some COVID-19 samples were acute and others convalescent; all came from the United States, Italy and Spain. Sample material is recorded as cDNA or gDNA derived from T cells, B-cell-depleted T cells, or PBMCs.

The data were produced by immunoSEQ multiplex PCR, yet TCRdb's version contains in-frame clones alone and is incomplete. Of roughly 380,000 clones in the sample, 70% to 90% were seen once. The Seattle site enrolled patients during active infection and followed them longitudinally. This CDR3 comprises 15 residues. V was clipped by 0 bases and J by 4 bases; unmatched bases: 5. Germline CDR1 reads ENHRY; CDR2 reads SYGVKD. The chain joins TRBV10-3 to TRBJ1-2; 7 nucleotides match TRBD1. This clonotype originated in a woman aged 40 to 50 with COVID-19, enrolled during active disease. Source material: peripheral blood. CDR3 in DNA: TGTGCCATCAGTGAGTCTGGCGGGACAGCCTATGGCTACACCTTC. It codes for CAISESGGTAYGYTF.